These 32 T cell receptor beta chains were all obtained from the same sample, sequenced in a study of blood T cell repertoires in COVID-19. Here immunoSEQ multiplex PCR was the method, and the copy in TCRdb shows in-frame clones only, minus some. Of 250,000 or so clones in the sample, approximately 82% were seen once. The sequencing input was peripheral blood. The receptors were sampled from a man between 25 and 39 years old who had recovered from COVID-19.

The gene calls are TRBV6-2 or TRBV6-3 and TRBJ2-3; the D gene is possibly TRBD2 (5 bases). The ends were cut back, 6 bases at V and 4 bases at J, with 8 bases in the middle. CDR1 and CDR2 (germline): MNHEY, SVGEGT. The CDR3 length is 12 residues. The CDR3 DNA is TGTGCCAGCAGCCCGAGGGCAGATACGCAGTATTTT. It translates to CASSPRADTQYF.

The chain joins TRBV6-2 or TRBV6-3 to TRBJ1-4; unclear D gene. CDR3 length: 15 amino acids. Trimming took 2 bases from V and 6 from J, leaving 13 bases between them. Germline CDR1 is MNHEY and CDR2 is SVGEGT. CDR3 nucleotides: TGTGCCAGCAGTTACGGCGGGCCTGTTGATGAAAAACTGTTTTTT. It yields the protein CASSYGGPVDEKLFF.

The chain employs TRBV10-2 and TRBJ2-5; a possible D gene is TRBD2 (7 bases). Germline V CDR1 and CDR2: WSHSY, SAAADI. CDR3 length: 16 residues. Trimming removed 3 bases from V and 4 bases from J, with 18 bases in between. The CDR3 nucleotides read TGCGCCAGCAGTGAACGCGGGGGCCGGCGGAGAGAGACCCAGTACTTC. It yields the protein CASSERGGRRRETQYF.

This clone was detected only once. This same CDR3 is encoded by further DNA sequences in the sample. The genes are TRBV2 and TRBJ1-2; 8 bases are shared with TRBD1. This CDR3 spans 13 amino acids. V gave up 4 bases and J gave up 4 bases; unmatched junction bases: 2. The germline V gene has CDR1 SNHLY and CDR2 FYNNEI. The CDR3 region is CASSGGTGYGYTF. In DNA, the CDR3 is TGTGCCAGCAGTGGGGGGACAGGCTATGGCTACACCTTC.

The chain recombines TRBV7-8 with TRBJ1-1, with D possibly being TRBD1 (6 bases). Between the trimmed V and J ends, which lost 5 bases and 0 bases, there was a span of 31 bases. CDR3 length: 21 residues. Germline CDR1 is SGHVS and CDR2 is FQNEAQ. CDR3 sequence (DNA): TGTGCCAGCAGCCCACCGCAGCGATACCGGGACACCGAATACCTGAACACTGAAGCTTTCTTT. This encodes CASSPPQRYRDTEYLNTEAFF.

The chain recombines TRBV19 with TRBJ2-1; possibly TRBD2 for D (6 bases). From germline, CDR1 is LNHDA and CDR2 SQIVND (reference sequence). The CDR3 is made up of 15 amino acids. Trimming pared 9 bases from V and 5 bases from J, leaving 20 bases between. The CDR3 reads CASNLGLPVDNEQFF. CDR3 sequence (DNA): TGTGCCAGCAATTTGGGACTGCCCGTGGACAATGAGCAGTTCTTC.

The V call is TRBV6-5, the J call TRBJ2-4, with a weak D call TRBD1 (6 bases). Trimming shortened V by 6 bases and J by 0 bases, and 9 bases separated the two germline ends. CDR1 MNHEY and CDR2 SVGAGI come from the germline V gene. The CDR3 totals 14 residues. CDR3 nucleotide sequence: TGTGCCAGCAGCACAGGGCTAGCCAAAAACATTCAGTACTTC. Residues: CASSTGLAKNIQYF.

A word on this clone: The same CDR3 can be traced to other DNA sequences in this sample. The CDR3 protein is CASSLLTTSTDTQYF. The CDR3 coding sequence is TGTGCCAGCAGCCTCCTTACTACTAGCACAGATACGCAGTATTTT. The V and J genes are TRBV7-3 and TRBJ2-3; D unresolved. Between the trimmed V and J ends, which lost 5 bases and 0 bases, there was a span of 12 bases. The germline V gene encodes CDR1 SGHTA and CDR2 FQGTGA. There are 15 residues in the CDR3.

The chain recombines TRBV19 with TRBJ1-5; no definite D call. The CDR3 sequence is 14 residues long. The V gene's germline CDR1 is LNHDA and CDR2 SQIVND (reference sequence). V was pared by 10 bases and J by 5 bases, with 18 bases between. The CDR3 loop is CATSVARVDQPQHF. The CDR3 DNA reads as TGTGCCACCTCGGTTGCGAGGGTTGATCAGCCCCAGCATTTT.

The V gene is TRBV7-3, the J gene TRBJ2-6, with 7 bases lining up with TRBD2. V lost 2 bases to trimming and J lost 2 bases; unmatched junction nucleotides: 6. The CDR3 is 17 residues long. The germline V gene encodes CDR1 SGHTA and CDR2 FQGTGA. The CDR3 loop reads CASSLSGGKAGANVLTF. CDR3 in DNA: TGTGCCAGCAGCTTATCGGGGGGAAAGGCTGGGGCCAACGTCCTGACTTTC. The full variable domain, in which reference TRBV7-3 and TRBJ2-6 provide the parts outside the CDR3, is GAGVSQTPSNKVTEKGKYVELRCDPISGHTALYWYRQSLGQGPEFLIYFQGTGAADDSGLPNDRFFAVRPEGSVSTLKIQRTERGDSAVYLCASSLSGGKAGANVLTFGAGSRLTVL.

The chain employs TRBV20-1 and TRBJ1-2; no clear D gene. This CDR3 is built from 11 residues. The V end was cut by 7 bases, the J end by 0 bases, with 6 bases between. Germline CDR1 and CDR2: DFQATT and SNEGSKA (reference sequence). DNA for the CDR3: TGCAGTGTCGTCTCTAACTATGGCTACACCTTC. This codes for CSVVSNYGYTF.

This chain links TRBV4-1 with TRBJ1-2; D may be TRBD1 (5 bases). The CDR3 extends over 17 amino acids. Between the trimmed V and J ends, which lost 0 bases and 3 bases, there was a span of 17 bases. Germline CDR1 MGHRA, CDR2 YSYEKL. This chain's CDR3 is CASSQEGVSRVHYGYTF. The DNA of the CDR3 is TGCGCCAGCAGCCAAGAAGGGGTTAGCAGGGTCCACTATGGCTACACCTTC.

In regard to this clone: At one boundary the junction diverges from the germline segment, which might be a read error. The chain employs TRBV11-2 and TRBJ1-1; TRBD1 agrees at 10 bases. CDR3 length equals 16 residues. Looked up from germline, CDR1 is SGHAT and CDR2 is FQNNGV. CDR3 in amino acids: CASSRDRGRVNTEAFF. The CDR3 DNA is TGTGCCAGCAGCCGGGACAGGGGCAGGGTGAATACTGAAGCTTTCTTT.

The chain combines TRBV5-1 with TRBJ2-4, with 9 bases fitting TRBD1. The CDR3 runs to 15 residues. The V and J ends lost 4 bases and 4 bases, in that order; junction bases with no gene match: 6. Germline V gene sequence: CDR1 SGHRS, CDR2 YFSETQ. The CDR3 loop is CASSLPGTGKNIQYF. CDR3 DNA: TGCGCCAGCAGCCTACCCGGGACAGGGAAAAACATTCAGTACTTC.

The chain is built from TRBV6-5 and TRBJ2-1, with 13 bases lining up with TRBD2. This CDR3 comprises 14 residues. Germline V CDR1 and CDR2: MNHEY, SVGAGI. The J segment lost 7 bases and the V segment lost 7 bases, leaving 4 bases of the junction unmatched. This CDR3 reads CASTPGLAGNEQFF. The CDR3 DNA sequence: TGTGCCAGCACCCCGGGACTAGCGGGGAATGAGCAGTTCTTC.

V gene TRBV5-1 combines with J gene TRBJ1-5; no clear D. This CDR3 region has 16 residues. V lost 7 bases and J 6 bases, leaving 23 bases between the germline ends. The V gene's germline CDR1 is SGHRS and CDR2 YFSETQ. The CDR3 sequence: CASGPSSRGGGQPQHF. CDR3 coding DNA: TGCGCCAGCGGGCCCAGCAGCCGGGGAGGAGGTCAGCCCCAGCATTTT.

The CDR3 sequence is CASSSPPRGDTQYF. In nucleotides, the CDR3 is TGTGCCAGCAGCTCCCCCCCGCGGGGTGATACGCAGTATTTT. The chain joins TRBV7-2 to TRBJ2-3, with D tentatively TRBD2 (6 bases). V lost 4 bases to trimming and J lost 6 bases, with 14 bases between them. The CDR3 covers 14 residues. Per the germline V gene, CDR1 is SGHTA and CDR2 is FQGNSA.

This clone occurred once. This chain links TRBV11-1 with TRBJ1-1; tentatively, D is TRBD1 (6 bases). CDR3 size: 15 residues. The V end was cut by 4 bases, the J end by 9 bases, with 21 bases between. Germline V lookup: CDR1 SGHAT, CDR2 FQDESV (reference sequence). In nucleotides, the CDR3 is TGTGCCAGCAGCTCCTTGGTCGTGGGGGCCGGAAAAGCTTTCTTT. Translating gives CASSSLVVGAGKAFF.

The rearrangement uses TRBV5-1 and TRBJ1-2; possibly TRBD1 for D (6 bases). CDR1 SGHRS and CDR2 YFSETQ come from the germline V gene. The CDR3 is 14 residues long. Between the trimmed V and J ends, which lost 0 bases and 8 bases, there was a span of 14 bases. CDR3 in DNA: TGCGCCAGCAGCTTGGGCCACCCTCAGGGGGGCTACACCTTC. Amino acid sequence: CASSLGHPQGGYTF.

This chain links TRBV23-1 with TRBJ2-5, with a tentative D call TRBD1 (5 bases). TRBV23-1 is designated an ORF whose function remains uncertain. The germline V and J ends were trimmed by 8 bases and 9 bases, with 10 bases remaining between them. The CDR3 is 10 amino acids. CDR3: CASGRVSQYF. CDR3 coding DNA: TGCGCCAGCGGCAGGGTATCCCAGTACTTC.

The chain recombines TRBV28 with TRBJ1-5, with 8 bases matching TRBD1. This CDR3 is built from 14 residues. The V gene end was trimmed by 4 bases and the J gene end by 6 bases; junction bases not matched to a gene: 5. Germline V CDR1 and CDR2: MDHEN, SYDVKM. The CDR3 nucleotides are TGTGCCAGCAGTTCGATTACAGGGGGTCAGCCCCAGCATTTT. Amino acid sequence: CASSSITGGQPQHF. Complete variable domain (other parts from reference TRBV28 and TRBJ1-5): DVKVTQSSRYLVKRTGEKVFLECVQDMDHENMFWYRQDPGLGLRLIYFSYDVKMKEKGDIPEGYSVSREKKERFSLILESASTNQTSMYLCASSSITGGQPQHFGDGTRLSIL.

This clone occurred a few times. The chain joins TRBV5-4 to TRBJ2-2; the D is unclear. The CDR3 runs 15 residues. Germline V gives CDR1 SGHNT, CDR2 YYREEE (reference sequence). V gave up 4 bases and J gave up 6 bases, with 16 bases separating them. As DNA, the CDR3 is TGTGCCAGCAGCCTGGACCTGGTAGGAGCCGGGGAGCTGTTTTTT. It translates to CASSLDLVGAGELFF.

V is TRBV6-1 and J is TRBJ2-7, with a weak D call TRBD1 (6 bases). The length of the CDR3 is 14 residues. Germline V gene data show CDR1 as MNHNS and CDR2 as SASEGT. V was trimmed by 2 bases and J by 1 base, leaving 9 bases between them. CDR3 in amino acids: CASSELGGSYEQYV. In DNA form, the CDR3 reads TGTGCCAGCAGTGAATTAGGGGGTTCCTACGAGCAGTACGTC.

This chain uses TRBV2 with TRBJ1-1; TRBD1 matches 8 bases. Losses at the gene ends were 5 bases for V and 0 bases for J; bases not matched to a gene: 11. The germline V gene has CDR1 SNHLY and CDR2 FYNNEI. The CDR3 extends over 17 amino acids. The CDR3 sequence: CASSPRRGLQMNTEAFF. As DNA, the CDR3 is TGTGCCAGCAGTCCGCGCAGGGGGCTCCAAATGAACACTGAAGCTTTCTTT.

Turning to this clone: Other DNA sequences of this sample code for an identical CDR3. The chain recombines TRBV12-3 or TRBV12-4 with TRBJ1-1; no clear D gene. Trimming removed 3 bases at V and 4 bases at J, with 6 bases between. The CDR3 contains 12 residues. The CDR3 DNA reads TGTGCCAGCAGTTTCGCGGGCACTGAAGCTTTCTTT. Its translation is CASSFAGTEAFF.

The V gene is TRBV6-1, the J gene TRBJ2-6; 7 bases are a match to TRBD2. The CDR3 covers 20 residues. Germline assignment: CDR1 MNHNS and CDR2 SASEGT. The V and J ends lost 0 bases and 5 bases, in that order; junction bases with no gene match: 16. CDR3 nucleotides: TGTGCCAGCAGTGAAGCCATCTGGAGCGGGGCTCTGCGGAGGGCCAACGTCCTGACTTTC. Translation: CASSEAIWSGALRRANVLTF.

This chain joins TRBV4-2 and TRBJ1-3; maybe TRBD1 (5 bases). The CDR3 contains 14 residues. From germline, CDR1 is LGHNA and CDR2 YNFKEQ. V gave up 3 bases and J gave up 2 bases, with 8 bases separating them. This chain's CDR3 is CASSQPGTGNTIYF. The DNA for the CDR3 is TGTGCCAGCAGCCAGCCAGGGACTGGAAACACCATATATTTT.

The rearrangement links TRBV6-5 to TRBJ2-1, with D possibly being TRBD1 (5 bases). V was cut by 2 bases and J by 3 bases, with 11 bases left in between. This CDR3 spans 15 amino acids. CDR1 and CDR2 (germline): MNHEY, SVGAGI. The CDR3 DNA follows: TGTGCCAGCAGTTACGGGCAGGGTTACTACAATGAGCAGTTCTTC. This sequence encodes CASSYGQGYYNEQFF.

The V and J genes are TRBV20-1 and TRBJ1-2, with TRBD1 matching 7 bases. V was pared by 3 bases and J by 4 bases, with 14 bases of the junction left unmatched. The germline CDR1 and CDR2 sequences are DFQATT and SNEGSKA (reference sequence). The CDR3 sequence is 16 residues long. The CDR3 nucleotides are TGCAGTGCTAGTGAGGGGGCTGGGTTCTCCCTCTATGGCTACACCTTC. It encodes CSASEGAGFSLYGYTF.

V and J are TRBV6-5 and TRBJ2-2, with TRBD2 as a possible D gene (6 bases). Trimming took off 11 bases at V and 6 bases at J, with 16 bases between the two ends. The CDR3 length is 13 residues. Germline V gene data show CDR1 as MNHEY and CDR2 as SVGAGI. As DNA, the CDR3 is TGTGCCGTACGGATCTCGGGGGCCGGGGAGCTGTTTTTT. Its protein is CAVRISGAGELFF.

This rearrangement joins TRBV20-1 to TRBJ2-7, with D possibly being TRBD1 (6 bases). V gave up 4 bases and J gave up 4 bases, with 8 bases separating them. The germline V gene encodes CDR1 DFQATT and CDR2 SNEGSKA (reference sequence). The CDR3 covers 11 residues. CDR3 in amino acids: CSATQGYEQYF. In nucleotides, the CDR3 is TGCAGTGCTACTCAGGGGTACGAGCAGTACTTC.

The chain is built from TRBV24-1 and TRBJ1-4, with a possible D match to TRBD1 (6 bases). Trimming took 2 bases from V and 5 from J, leaving 14 bases between them. Germline CDR1 reads KGHDR; CDR2 reads SFDVKD. This CDR3 is 16 amino acids long. The CDR3 loop reads CATSDSDRLGNEKLFF. DNA of the CDR3: TGTGCCACCAGTGATTCCGACAGGTTAGGGAATGAAAAACTGTTTTTT.